The 9 T cell receptor beta chains listed next were all sequenced from one sample in a study of cytotoxic CD8 clonotypes in ibrutinib-treated CLL. Clones were read by immunoSEQ multiplex PCR, and TCRdb kept only the in-frame ones, dropping some. The profile shows a few hundred thousand clones, approximately 80% of them singletons. The sequences come from PBMCs, collected before ibrutinib treatment. All receptors derive from a human donor with chronic lymphocytic leukemia.

The J gene is TRBJ2-7, the V gene TRBV7-2; 7 bases are a match to TRBD1. Germline V CDR1 and CDR2: SGHTA, FQGNSA. The CDR3 has 17 amino acids. The V segment lost 4 bases and the J segment 3 bases; nucleotides outside the gene matches: 15. The CDR3: CASSSPGQAVTLYEQYF. CDR3 nucleotide sequence: TGTGCCAGCAGCTCACCAGGACAGGCAGTAACCCTCTACGAGCAGTACTTC.

J is TRBJ2-7 and V is TRBV27, with D perhaps TRBD1 (5 bases). Germline values: CDR1 MNHEY, CDR2 SMNVEV (reference sequence). The V end was cut by 2 bases, the J end by 2 bases, with 16 bases between. The CDR3 runs 16 residues. The CDR3 here is CASSLLWQGPAYEQYF. DNA of the CDR3: TGTGCCAGCAGTTTACTCTGGCAGGGTCCAGCCTACGAGCAGTACTTC.

This clone has only a few counts. This chain links TRBV6-6 with TRBJ1-5; D uncertain. Germline V gene data show CDR1 as MNHNY and CDR2 as SVGAGI (reference sequence). The CDR3 totals 16 residues. Deletions cut 2 bases from V and 0 bases from J, with 11 bases between. This CDR3 is CASSYGTLYSNQPQHF. The DNA of the CDR3 is TGTGCCAGCAGTTACGGAACACTTTATAGCAATCAGCCCCAGCATTTT.

V gene TRBV30 combines with J gene TRBJ2-6; D is uncertain. CDR1 is GTSNPN, CDR2 SVGIG, per germline (reference sequence). Trimming cost V 0 bases and J 0 bases, with 18 bases left between them. The CDR3 sequence is 19 residues long. For the CDR3, the DNA is TGTGCCTGGAGTGTACGGTGGGGTGACACCCGCTCTGGGGCCAACGTCCTGACTTTC. Its protein is CAWSVRWGDTRSGANVLTF.

The table lists this clone with a count of one. The rearrangement uses TRBV29-1 and TRBJ2-3, with D unclear. Trimming cost V 4 bases and J 0 bases, with 8 bases left between them. Per the germline V gene, CDR1 is SQVTM and CDR2 is ANQGSEA. The CDR3 is 13 amino acids. The CDR3 reads CSVVSTSTDTQYF. In DNA, the CDR3 is TGCAGCGTTGTGTCTACTAGCACAGATACGCAGTATTTT.

The rearrangement uses TRBV15 and TRBJ2-1; TRBD1 agrees at 8 bases. CDR3 length: 15 residues. Germline CDR1 reads LNHNV; CDR2 reads YYDKDF (reference sequence). V lost 0 bases to trimming and J lost 10 bases; unmatched junction nucleotides: 8. The DNA of the CDR3 is TGTGCCACCAGCAGAGATCATCAGGGGGCTCGCGAGCAGTTCTTC. This sequence encodes CATSRDHQGAREQFF.

This chain links TRBV4-2 with TRBJ1-1; D gene uncertain. The V end lost 4 bases, the J end lost 0 bases, and 12 bases lay between the germline ends. CDR1 LGHNA and CDR2 YNFKEQ come from the germline V gene. The CDR3 consists of 15 residues. CDR3 coding DNA: TGTGCCAGCAGCCCAGGACGGTACATGAACACTGAAGCTTTCTTT. It translates to CASSPGRYMNTEAFF.

The chain employs TRBV19 and TRBJ2-1, with D maybe TRBD2 (5 bases). CDR1 and CDR2 (germline): LNHDA, SQIVND (reference sequence). The CDR3 is made up of 16 amino acids. Trimming removed 3 bases from V and 2 bases from J, with 14 bases in between. The CDR3 DNA is TGTGCCAGTAGTATTTCACGGGATAGGCCCTACAATGAGCAGTTCTTC. This sequence encodes CASSISRDRPYNEQFF.

The rearrangement joins TRBV6-6 to TRBJ2-1, with TRBD2 matching 7 bases. With V trimmed by 6 bases and J by 0 bases, 8 bases remained unmatched. The germline V gene encodes CDR1 MNHNY and CDR2 SVGAGI (reference sequence). CDR3 size: 16 residues. CDR3 sequence reads: CASSNMRGSSYNEQFF. CDR3 sequence (DNA): TGTGCCAGCAGCAACATGCGGGGGAGCTCCTACAATGAGCAGTTCTTC.